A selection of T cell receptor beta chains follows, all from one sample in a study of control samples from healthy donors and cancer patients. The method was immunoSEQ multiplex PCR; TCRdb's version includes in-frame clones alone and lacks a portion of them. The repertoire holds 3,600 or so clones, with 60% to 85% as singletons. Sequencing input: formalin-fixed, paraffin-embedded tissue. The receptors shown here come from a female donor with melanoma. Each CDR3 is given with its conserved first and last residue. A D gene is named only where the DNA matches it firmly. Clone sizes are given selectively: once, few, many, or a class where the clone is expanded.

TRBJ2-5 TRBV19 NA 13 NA TGTGCCACCGGGCCCTCACACCAAGAGACCCAGTACTTC CATGPSHQETQYF
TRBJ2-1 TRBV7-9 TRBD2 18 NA TGTGCCAGCAGCTTACCCAAGGAAAGCGGGAGATCCTACAATGAGCAGTTCTTC CASSLPKESGRSYNEQFF
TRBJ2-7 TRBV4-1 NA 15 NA TGCGCCAGCAGCCCAAAGTGGGACGGCTGGGACGAGCAGTACTTC CASSPKWDGWDEQYF
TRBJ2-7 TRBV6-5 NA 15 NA TGTGCCAGCAGAAGCCGGAGCGGAGGAGCCTACGAGCAGTACTTC CASRSRSGGAYEQYF
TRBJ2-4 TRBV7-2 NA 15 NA TGTGCCAGCAGCTTAGGTGGAGGGGGGGAAAACATTCAGTACTTC CASSLGGGGENIQYF
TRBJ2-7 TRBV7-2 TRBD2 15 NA TGTGCCAGCAGCTTAAGCGGGATGGGATCCTACGAGCAGTACTTC CASSLSGMGSYEQYF
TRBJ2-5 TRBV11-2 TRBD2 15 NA TGTGCCAGCAGCTACAGCGGGAGGGGTCAAGAGACCCAGTACTTC CASSYSGRGQETQYF
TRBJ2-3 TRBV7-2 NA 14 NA TGTGCCAGCAGCTTAGAATGGGGGAGAGATACGCAGTATTTT CASSLEWGRDTQYF
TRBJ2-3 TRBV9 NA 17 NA TGTGCCAGCAGCCCCCTCGCGGGGTTGCCACCCCCAGATACGCAGTATTTT CASSPLAGLPPPDTQYF
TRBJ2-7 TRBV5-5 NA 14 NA TGTGCCAGCAGCTTGAGGCCGGATCCCTACGAGCAGTACTTC CASSLRPDPYEQYF
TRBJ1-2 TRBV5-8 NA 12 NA TGTGCCAGCAGCTTGACAGGAACTGGCTACACCTTC CASSLTGTGYTF
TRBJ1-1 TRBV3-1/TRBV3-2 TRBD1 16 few TGTGCCAGCAGCCAAAGGGGGGGACAGAGGGGCACTGAAGCTTTCTTT CASSQRGGQRGTEAFF
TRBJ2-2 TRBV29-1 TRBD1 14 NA TGCAGCGTCAGGGCGACAGGGGTCGGGGGGGAGCTGTTTTTT CSVRATGVGGELFF
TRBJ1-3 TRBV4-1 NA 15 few TGCGCCAGCAGCCATTTAACCGCCGGGGGAAACACCATATATTTT CASSHLTAGGNTIYF
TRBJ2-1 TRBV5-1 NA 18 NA TGCGCCAGCAGTTCAGGGGGCTACCCCGGGACTAAGAACAATGAGCAGTTCTTC CASSSGGYPGTKNNEQFF
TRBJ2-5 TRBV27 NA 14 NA TGTGCCAGCAGTTCTACGGGGTTACAAGAGACCCAGTACTTC CASSSTGLQETQYF
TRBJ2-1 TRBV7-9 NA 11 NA TGTGCCAGCGGCCACTACAATGAGCAGTTCTTC CASGHYNEQFF
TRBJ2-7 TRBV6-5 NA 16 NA TGTGCCAGCAGTTTCCCTCTACCTCGGAGCTCCTACGAGCAGTACTTC CASSFPLPRSSYEQYF
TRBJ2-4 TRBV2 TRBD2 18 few TGTGCCAGCAGTGAACCGCCCTCCGCGGGGGGCCCCAAAAACATTCAGTACTTC CASSEPPSAGGPKNIQYF
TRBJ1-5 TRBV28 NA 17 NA TGTGCCAGCAGCCTTCCCGGCGGGAGGTATAGCAATCAGCCCCAGCATTTT CASSLPGGRYSNQPQHF
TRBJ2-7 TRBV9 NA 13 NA TGTGCCAGCAGCTCCTGGGGTAGCGACGAGCAGTACTTC CASSSWGSDEQYF
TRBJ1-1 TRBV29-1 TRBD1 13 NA TGCAGCGTTGAGACCGGGACAGGCACTGAAGCTTTCTTT CSVETGTGTEAFF
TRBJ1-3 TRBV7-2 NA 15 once TGTGCCAGCAGCCTCCTGGACGCGCCTGGAAACACCATATATTTT CASSLLDAPGNTIYF
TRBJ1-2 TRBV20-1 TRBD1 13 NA TGCAGTGCTGGTGGGACAGGGGGAAGGGGCTACACCTTC CSAGGTGGRGYTF
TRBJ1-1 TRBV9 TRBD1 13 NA TGTGCCAGCAGCCAGACAGGGGAAGCTGAAGCTTTCTTT CASSQTGEAEAFF
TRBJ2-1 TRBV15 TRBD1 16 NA TGTGCCACCAGATTGAGGCCGGACAGGGGAAACGATGAGCAGTTCTTC CATRLRPDRGNDEQFF
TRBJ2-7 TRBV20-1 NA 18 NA TGCAGTGCTAGTGGGAGCGGCCCCCAAATAGGTTCAGGCTACGAGCAGTACTTC CSASGSGPQIGSGYEQYF
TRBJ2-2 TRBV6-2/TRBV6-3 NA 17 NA TGTGCCAGCAGTGCCCAGAGGTTGTTCGGTGACACCGGGGAGCTGTTTTTT CASSAQRLFGDTGELFF
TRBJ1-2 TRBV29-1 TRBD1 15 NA TGCAGCGCGGGTGGTCAGGGGGCGTTTAGCTATGGCTACACCTTC CSAGGQGAFSYGYTF
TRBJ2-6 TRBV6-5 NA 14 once TGTGCCAGCAGTCCTCGAACCGGGGCCAACGTCCTGACTTTC CASSPRTGANVLTF
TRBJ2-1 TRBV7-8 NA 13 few TGTGCCAGCAGTTGGGGGGTGTACAATGAGCAGTTCTTC CASSWGVYNEQFF
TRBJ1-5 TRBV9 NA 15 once TGTGCCAGCAGCGTAGCGGGGGTGAGCAATCAGCCCCAGCATTTT CASSVAGVSNQPQHF
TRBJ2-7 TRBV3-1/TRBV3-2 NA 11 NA TGTGCCAGCAGCCAGTACTACGAGCAGTACTTC CASSQYYEQYF
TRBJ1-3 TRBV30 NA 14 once TGTGCCTGGTCAGGGGCGCAGGGTGGAAACACCATATATTTT CAWSGAQGGNTIYF
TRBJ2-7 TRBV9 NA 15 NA TGTGCCAGCAGCCCCCGGACGGAGAGCTCCTACGAGCAGTACTTC CASSPRTESSYEQYF
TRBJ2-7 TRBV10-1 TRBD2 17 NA TGCGCCAGCAGTGAGACCGGGACTAGCGGGGCAGTAATGGAGCAGTACTTC CASSETGTSGAVMEQYF
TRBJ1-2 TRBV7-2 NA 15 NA TGTGCCAGCAGCCCTCCCGGACTGGGGACCTTCGGCTACACCTTC CASSPPGLGTFGYTF
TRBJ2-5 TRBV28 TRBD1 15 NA TGTGCCAGCAGTCCGGCGGGACAGGGGAAGGAGACCCAGTACTTC CASSPAGQGKETQYF